This is a list of T cell receptor beta chains from one sample in a study of blood T cell repertoires in COVID-19. TCRdb's copy holds only in-frame clones and misses some; the assay was immunoSEQ multiplex PCR. The profile covers 100,000 to 150,000 clones, with approximately 90% appearing a single time and 2% to 2.5% taken by the ten largest. Input material: peripheral blood. The receptors stem from a woman between 45 and 65 years old with acute or convalescent COVID-19. CDR3s include the opening cysteine and the closing phenylalanine or tryptophan. Clone size is given for some rows only: seen once, a few or many times, or a class if the clone is expanded.

clone_size: .; v_call: TRBV5-1; j_call: TRBJ1-2; cdr3_aa: CASTPGLSSHYGYTF
clone_size: .; v_call: TRBV27; j_call: TRBJ1-2; cdr3_aa: CASSLNQGASGYTF
clone_size: .; v_call: TRBV7-8; j_call: TRBJ2-3; cdr3_aa: CASKLSSGSLSGADTQYF
clone_size: .; v_call: TRBV5-1; j_call: TRBJ2-5; cdr3_aa: CASSLGPRGETQYF
clone_size: .; v_call: TRBV5-1; j_call: TRBJ2-2; cdr3_aa: CASSLKRQGNTGELFF
clone_size: .; v_call: TRBV6-5; j_call: TRBJ2-7; cdr3_aa: CASSLPGGGPEQYF
clone_size: .; v_call: TRBV5-1; j_call: TRBJ1-2; cdr3_aa: CASSETANYGYTF
clone_size: .; v_call: TRBV11-3; j_call: TRBJ1-2; cdr3_aa: CASTGGGSDYGYTF
clone_size: .; v_call: TRBV7-6; j_call: TRBJ1-1; cdr3_aa: CASSLQGRTFF
clone_size: .; v_call: TRBV19; j_call: TRBJ1-1; cdr3_aa: CASSAQGANTEAFF
clone_size: .; v_call: TRBV6-4; j_call: TRBJ2-5; cdr3_aa: CASSDDAAQETQYF
clone_size: .; v_call: TRBV27; j_call: TRBJ1-1; cdr3_aa: CASKGGMNTEAFF
clone_size: .; v_call: TRBV7-2; j_call: TRBJ2-3; cdr3_aa: CASSPLGLAVTDTQYF
clone_size: .; v_call: TRBV30; j_call: TRBJ2-5; cdr3_aa: CAWTGSGETQYF
clone_size: once; v_call: TRBV18; j_call: TRBJ1-5; cdr3_aa: CASRDRDGQPQHF
clone_size: .; v_call: TRBV2; j_call: TRBJ1-2; cdr3_aa: CASSENREYGYTF
clone_size: .; v_call: TRBV29-1; j_call: TRBJ1-1; cdr3_aa: CSAGDRAGTEAFF
clone_size: .; v_call: TRBV5-1; j_call: TRBJ2-1; cdr3_aa: CASSLSGEYNEQFF
clone_size: .; v_call: TRBV3-1/TRBV3-2; j_call: TRBJ1-1; cdr3_aa: CASSRGRTEAFF
clone_size: .; v_call: TRBV7-9; j_call: TRBJ2-1; cdr3_aa: CASSSLRGLSNEQFF
clone_size: .; v_call: TRBV9; j_call: TRBJ1-1; cdr3_aa: CASSAQGSVLGDTEAFF
clone_size: .; v_call: TRBV27; j_call: TRBJ2-1; cdr3_aa: CASSLGEGYEQFF
clone_size: .; v_call: TRBV6-5; j_call: TRBJ2-7; cdr3_aa: CASSYSGQGGYEQYF
clone_size: once; v_call: TRBV10-3; j_call: TRBJ1-6; cdr3_aa: CAISDRSNYNSPLHF
clone_size: .; v_call: TRBV5-1; j_call: TRBJ1-4; cdr3_aa: CASSHRDTNATNEKLFF
clone_size: .; v_call: TRBV4-3; j_call: TRBJ2-7; cdr3_aa: CASSQDTGWLYEQYF
clone_size: .; v_call: TRBV19; j_call: TRBJ2-6; cdr3_aa: CASSPQGYGANVLTF
clone_size: once; v_call: TRBV4-3; j_call: TRBJ1-4; cdr3_aa: CASSQVLAGNEKLFF
clone_size: once; v_call: TRBV4-1; j_call: TRBJ1-2; cdr3_aa: CASSQDPRVSGYTF
clone_size: .; v_call: TRBV29-1; j_call: TRBJ1-2; cdr3_aa: CSVVIMGQGRDGYTF
clone_size: few; v_call: TRBV29-1; j_call: TRBJ1-3; cdr3_aa: CSVEGTARSGNTIYF
clone_size: once; v_call: TRBV5-6; j_call: TRBJ1-5; cdr3_aa: CASNVQGYQPQHF
clone_size: .; v_call: TRBV24-1; j_call: TRBJ2-1; cdr3_aa: CATSEGRASGGALVSDEQFF
clone_size: .; v_call: TRBV18; j_call: TRBJ1-2; cdr3_aa: CASSPWTAYGYTF
clone_size: .; v_call: TRBV5-4; j_call: TRBJ2-7; cdr3_aa: CASSLDPGTRNEQYF
clone_size: .; v_call: TRBV5-1; j_call: TRBJ2-5; cdr3_aa: CASSLIDRPETQYF
clone_size: .; v_call: TRBV9; j_call: TRBJ2-1; cdr3_aa: CASSGTSVDEQFF
clone_size: once; v_call: TRBV5-4; j_call: TRBJ2-1; cdr3_aa: CASSFTGLADLNEQFF
clone_size: .; v_call: TRBV7-2; j_call: TRBJ1-1; cdr3_aa: CASSFGAGANTEAFF
clone_size: .; v_call: TRBV27; j_call: TRBJ2-7; cdr3_aa: CASRNPGTGYEQYF
clone_size: .; v_call: TRBV30; j_call: TRBJ2-7; cdr3_aa: CAWTDKFYEQYF
clone_size: .; v_call: TRBV5-1; j_call: TRBJ2-1; cdr3_aa: CASSGTSGTEQFF
clone_size: few; v_call: TRBV3-1/TRBV3-2; j_call: TRBJ2-7; cdr3_aa: CASSQGGGNEQYF
clone_size: .; v_call: TRBV14; j_call: TRBJ2-7; cdr3_aa: CASSQGRGFEQYF